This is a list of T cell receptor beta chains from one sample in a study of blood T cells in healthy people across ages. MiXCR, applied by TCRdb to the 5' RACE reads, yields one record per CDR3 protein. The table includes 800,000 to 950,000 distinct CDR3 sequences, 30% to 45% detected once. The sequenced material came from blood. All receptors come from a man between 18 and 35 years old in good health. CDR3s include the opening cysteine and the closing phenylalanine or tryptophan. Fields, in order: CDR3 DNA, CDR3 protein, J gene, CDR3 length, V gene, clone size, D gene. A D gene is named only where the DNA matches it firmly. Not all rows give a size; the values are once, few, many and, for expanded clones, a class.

TGTGCCAGCAGCTTATCGGGCCATTGGGACACTGAAGCTTTCTTT CASSLSGHWDTEAFF TRBJ1-1 15 TRBV7-9 - -
TGTGCCAGCAGTTACAGGAGTGGCACAGATACGCAGTATTTT CASSYRSGTDTQYF TRBJ2-3 14 TRBV6-5 - -
TGCAGTGCTAGACCCGAACACACTGGTGGTACCGAAGCTTTCTTT CSARPEHTGGTEAFF TRBJ1-1 15 TRBV20-1 - -
TGTGCCAGCAGTTATGGAGAAGGGGTTAGCACAGATACGCAGTATTTT CASSYGEGVSTDTQYF TRBJ2-3 16 TRBV6-2/TRBV6-3 few -
TGTGCCAGCAGCCGAAAGGGGGGAGGCCTTAATGAAAAACTGTTTTTT CASSRKGGGLNEKLFF TRBJ1-4 16 TRBV9 - -
TGCAGTGCGTCCGGGACAGGGTTAATCAATGAGCAGTACTTC CSASGTGLINEQYF TRBJ2-7 14 TRBV20-1 - TRBD1
TGTGCCAGCAGCTTCCTCGACAGGGGAGGAGATACGCAGTATTTT CASSFLDRGGDTQYF TRBJ2-3 15 TRBV7-2 many TRBD1
TGTGCCAGCAGTGACCCGGACAGGGTTTTTAATCAGCCCCAGCATTTT CASSDPDRVFNQPQHF TRBJ1-5 16 TRBV2 - TRBD1
TGTGCCAGCAGTTTACGGCGTGAGCAGTTCTTC CASSLRREQFF TRBJ2-1 11 TRBV27 few -
TGCAGTGCGACTCCCGGGACACAAGACCGGCGGTCCTACAATGAGCAGTACTTC CSATPGTQDRRSYNEQYF TRBJ2-7 18 TRBV20-1 - -
TGTGCCAGCAGTTTCAGACAGGCGATTAATGAAAAACTGTTTTTT CASSFRQAINEKLFF TRBJ1-4 15 TRBV27 - -
TGTGCCAGCAGTTTAGCGACTAGCGGGGGGGCAGGAGATACGCAGTATTTT CASSLATSGGAGDTQYF TRBJ2-3 17 TRBV12-3/TRBV12-4 few TRBD2
TGCAGTGCTAGGGTGAGTGGGGGCGAAAGAAGAAATCAGCCCCAGCATTTT CSARVSGGERRNQPQHF TRBJ1-5 17 TRBV20-1 - -
TGTGCCAGCAGCATTGAAGGAGGTCCCGGGGAGCTGTTTTTT CASSIEGGPGELFF TRBJ2-2 14 TRBV7-2 few -
TGCGCCAGCAGCGCACAGGGTTCATCTGGCTACACCTTC CASSAQGSSGYTF TRBJ1-2 13 TRBV5-1 - -